This TCR beta chain came from a study of response to subunit inactivated influenza vaccine. This CDR3 contains 12 residues. CDR1 DFQATT and CDR2 SNEGSKA come from the germline V gene (reference sequence). V lost 4 bases and J 1 base, leaving 4 bases between the germline ends. TCRdb recomputed calls from the RT-PCR reads with MiXCR, one row per CDR3 protein. The data hold about 540,000 distinct CDR3 sequences, with around a quarter observed a single time. These sequences were also reported in another study, on T cells expressing NK-cell markers. That work contributes: Synthesis of TCR beta cDNA relied on 5'RACE template switching carrying UMIs. Roughly 1.0-7.0% of CD8+ T cells in roughly six donors belonged to dominant NKG2C+ clonotypes. Certain NKG2C+ T cell clones were expanded, and their HCMV specificity remained unclear.

The rearrangement links TRBV20-1 to TRBJ2-2; D not certain. The origin of this receptor is a man aged 50-59 years who received an inactivated influenza vaccine. This sample comprised CD4+ T cells sorted from PBMCs, obtained about 11 days after vaccination. Here the CDR3 reads CSATLNTGELFF. CDR3 DNA sequence: TGCAGTGCTACTTTGAACACCGGGGAGCTGTTTTTT.